One T cell receptor (beta chain) is described in this entry. This receptor's antigen is unknown. Base qualities are not provided; no much larger clone lies one nucleotide away. The data stem from a study of glioma-infiltrating T cells after dendritic cell vaccination (dated by TCRdb to the mid-2010s). Background for the entire study: The cohort included some 15 glioblastoma patients drawn from Phase I and II dendritic cell vaccination trials, of whom 9 were newly diagnosed and 6 had recurrent disease. Survival after dendritic cell vaccination was correlated with TCR sequencing metrics such as TIL content and the overlap between tumor and blood repertoires. Each patient got three intradermal injections of the dendritic cell vaccine, spaced at biweekly intervals, in the arm below the axilla. Between the early 2000s and the early 2010s, patients were given autologous tumor lysate-pulsed dendritic cell vaccination. Tumor-infiltrating lymphocyte content was quantified and tumor and blood repertoires were compared in dendritic cell-vaccinated glioblastoma patients by deep sequencing of TCR beta CDR3 regions. To make the vaccine, monocyte-derived dendritic cells were cultured for under 9 days with IL-4 and GM-CSF and then pulsed overnight with autologous tumor lysate. General study outcomes and caveats: After dendritic cell vaccination, a higher estimated pretreatment TIL content predicted longer time to progression and longer overall survival. The cohort was small and heterogeneous, with few patients having full blood and tumor sets and even fewer initial-recurrent tumor pairs. TCR clonality showed no direct relationship with survival, which suggests that a diverse polyclonal response may matter. The TCR overlap response model with three groups was called speculative and said to need prospective validation.

The immunoSEQ assay amplified TCRB CDR3 regions from approximately 2 micrograms of genomic DNA, or from all available DNA when less than that amount was available. For multiplex PCR, 60 forward primers for TCR V beta segments and 13 reverse primers for J beta segments were used. To estimate reads per starting template, synthetic control templates were spiked into each sample at limiting dilution. Sequencing produced 87 bp reads on the Illumina HiSeq System. The authors processed their data as follows. PCR and sequencing errors were removed by a nearest neighbor algorithm that merged closely related sequences. TCR overlap was defined as the percentage of unique tumor TCR beta sequences that were also found in the peripheral blood of the same patient. Imported from immuneACCESS, the table was reduced by TCRdb to in-frame sequences with V and J called. These copies leave out some clones; in studies compared against another copy, an unresolved V gene accounts for under half, and the cause of the remainder is not known. V and J calls and clone size follow that table, whereas D and trimming were derived from the DNA. For this sample the table gives almost 90,000 clones, of which roughly four fifths were detected only once. About 6.8% of the sample goes to the ten largest clones.

What this sample's time point label stands for: after dendritic cell vaccination, including at tumor progression/relapse. Patients were selected for having adequate residual fresh-frozen tumor tissue and more than two years of available survival data. None of the glioblastoma patients carried an isocitrate dehydrogenase mutation, although molecular status otherwise varied. PBMC were collected before vaccination, two weeks after the third vaccination, and at tumor progression if tumor progression occurred. The Qiagen DNeasy Blood extraction Kit was used for extraction of genomic DNA. The sample consisted of blood, taken after dendritic cell vaccination. The receptor was isolated from a human donor with glioblastoma.

In nucleotide form, the sequence is TGTGCTAGTGGTTTGGAGACAGGGGCAAGGAGGAACACCATATATTTT. Its translation is CASGLETGARRNTIYF. The chain couples TRBV12-5 to TRBJ1-3; the central 8 bases match TRBD1. The CDR3, from cysteine to phenylalanine, totals 16 residues. Of all the DNA, just the CDR3 is kept, 48 bases in frame from base 1. CDR1 and CDR2 are read off the germline V gene as LGHNT and FRNRAP. From V the trimming removes 1 base and from J it removes 7 bases, while the gene matches leave 9 bases of the junction unaccounted for.